Listed below are T cell receptor beta chains from one sample, sequenced in a study of blood T cells in healthy people across ages. TCRdb redid the calling of the 5' RACE reads with MiXCR, one entry per CDR3 protein. The repertoire holds 780,000 or so distinct CDR3 sequences, with about 56% as singletons. The sequenced material came from blood. The receptors stem from a man aged 35 to 55 in good health. Both conserved end residues are part of each CDR3. A D gene is named only where the DNA matches it firmly. Size is omitted from some rows. Given values are once, few, many or a class for expanded clones.

D gene: NA
J gene: TRBJ1-1
V gene: TRBV20-1
clone size: NA
CDR3 DNA: TGCAGTGCTAGACGGGACACGCTGAACACTGAAGCTTTCTTT
CDR3 protein: CSARRDTLNTEAFF

D gene: NA
J gene: TRBJ2-1
V gene: TRBV12-5
clone size: NA
CDR3 DNA: TGTGCTAGTGGTTTGCCGGGGGACTACAATGAGCAGTTCTTC
CDR3 protein: CASGLPGDYNEQFF

D gene: TRBD1
J gene: TRBJ2-3
V gene: TRBV28
clone size: NA
CDR3 DNA: TGTGCCAGCAGTAGCATAAGGACAGGGGGTTGGACAGATACGCAGTATTTT
CDR3 protein: CASSSIRTGGWTDTQYF

D gene: TRBD1
J gene: TRBJ2-2
V gene: TRBV7-6
clone size: NA
CDR3 DNA: TGTGCCAGCAGCCCAATGACAGGGGGCCTCACCGGGGAGCTGTTTTTT
CDR3 protein: CASSPMTGGLTGELFF

D gene: TRBD2
J gene: TRBJ2-3
V gene: TRBV29-1
clone size: NA
CDR3 DNA: TGCAGCCCCATAGCGGGGGGAACCGGGGGTACGCAGTATTTT
CDR3 protein: CSPIAGGTGGTQYF

D gene: TRBD1
J gene: TRBJ2-1
V gene: TRBV29-1
clone size: NA
CDR3 DNA: TGCAGCGCCCGGACAGGGGGCATCTCTTCCAATGAGCAGTTCTTC
CDR3 protein: CSARTGGISSNEQFF

D gene: NA
J gene: TRBJ1-2
V gene: TRBV6-5
clone size: NA
CDR3 DNA: TGTGCCAGCAGTTCCTCCCAGTCCAGGGCAGGCTACACCTTC
CDR3 protein: CASSSSQSRAGYTF

D gene: NA
J gene: TRBJ2-7
V gene: TRBV6-5
clone size: NA
CDR3 DNA: TGTGCCAGCAGCCGTAACAGGGCAACAGACAATGAGCAGTACTTC
CDR3 protein: CASSRNRATDNEQYF

D gene: TRBD2
J gene: TRBJ2-3
V gene: TRBV5-1
clone size: few
CDR3 DNA: TGCGCCAGCAGCTTGGTAGTCCTAGCGGGGACCACAGATACGCAGTATTTT
CDR3 protein: CASSLVVLAGTTDTQYF

D gene: TRBD2
J gene: TRBJ2-6
V gene: TRBV9
clone size: few
CDR3 DNA: TGTGCCAGCAGCGTAGAAGGAGCGGGAGAGCCCGGGGCCAACGTCCTGACTTTC
CDR3 protein: CASSVEGAGEPGANVLTF

D gene: TRBD2
J gene: TRBJ2-3
V gene: TRBV7-3
clone size: NA
CDR3 DNA: TGTGCCAGCAGCTTATTAACTAGCGGGGAGGCAGATACGCAGTATTTT
CDR3 protein: CASSLLTSGEADTQYF

D gene: NA
J gene: TRBJ2-1
V gene: TRBV5-1
clone size: NA
CDR3 DNA: TGCGCCAGCAGCTTGGCGGCGATGCTTTCAATCAATGAGCAGTTCTTC
CDR3 protein: CASSLAAMLSINEQFF

D gene: NA
J gene: TRBJ2-3
V gene: TRBV6-5
clone size: few
CDR3 DNA: TGTGCCAGCAGCACCGGACCCTCGCAGTATTTT
CDR3 protein: CASSTGPSQYF